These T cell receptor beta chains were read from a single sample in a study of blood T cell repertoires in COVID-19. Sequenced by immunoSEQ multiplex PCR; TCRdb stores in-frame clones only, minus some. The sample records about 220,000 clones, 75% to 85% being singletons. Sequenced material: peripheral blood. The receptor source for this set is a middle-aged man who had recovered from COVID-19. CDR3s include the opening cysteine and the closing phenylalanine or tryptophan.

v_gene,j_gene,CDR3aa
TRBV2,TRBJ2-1,CASNIPDREMNEQFF
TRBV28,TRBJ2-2,CASSLAGEGTGELFF
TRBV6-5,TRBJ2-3,CASRLGTGGKDTQYF
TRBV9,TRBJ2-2,CASSVFSGGAENTGELFF
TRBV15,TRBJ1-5,CATSRDMAVYSNQPQHF
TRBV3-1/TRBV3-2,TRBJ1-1,CASSQAGYTEAFF
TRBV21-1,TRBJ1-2,CASSKVQSSGDFYGYTF
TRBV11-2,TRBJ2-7,CASTLTRVPYEQYF
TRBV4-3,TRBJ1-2,CASSQAGGSRGYTF
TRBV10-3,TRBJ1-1,CAITARMDRGAMNTEAFF
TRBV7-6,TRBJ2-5,CASSLKGAGAGGPEGTQYF
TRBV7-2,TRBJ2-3,CASSPGGAADTQYF
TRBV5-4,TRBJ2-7,CASREGFEQYF
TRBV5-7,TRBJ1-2,CASSLQGNYGYTF
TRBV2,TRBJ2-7,CASSEDLSGGDEQYF
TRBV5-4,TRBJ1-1,CASSLGAGGWVTEAFF
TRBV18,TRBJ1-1,CASSPPTRADTEAFF
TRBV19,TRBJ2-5,CASSGDRGQGQETQYF
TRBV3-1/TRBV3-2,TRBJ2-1,CASSQEMDAGVRNNEQFF
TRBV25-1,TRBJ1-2,CASTAVGSYGYTF
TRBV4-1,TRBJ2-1,CASSRAGQGLSNEQFF
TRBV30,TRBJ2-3,CAWSVLAGSDTQYF
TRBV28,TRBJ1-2,CASSSGQGAPIYGYTF